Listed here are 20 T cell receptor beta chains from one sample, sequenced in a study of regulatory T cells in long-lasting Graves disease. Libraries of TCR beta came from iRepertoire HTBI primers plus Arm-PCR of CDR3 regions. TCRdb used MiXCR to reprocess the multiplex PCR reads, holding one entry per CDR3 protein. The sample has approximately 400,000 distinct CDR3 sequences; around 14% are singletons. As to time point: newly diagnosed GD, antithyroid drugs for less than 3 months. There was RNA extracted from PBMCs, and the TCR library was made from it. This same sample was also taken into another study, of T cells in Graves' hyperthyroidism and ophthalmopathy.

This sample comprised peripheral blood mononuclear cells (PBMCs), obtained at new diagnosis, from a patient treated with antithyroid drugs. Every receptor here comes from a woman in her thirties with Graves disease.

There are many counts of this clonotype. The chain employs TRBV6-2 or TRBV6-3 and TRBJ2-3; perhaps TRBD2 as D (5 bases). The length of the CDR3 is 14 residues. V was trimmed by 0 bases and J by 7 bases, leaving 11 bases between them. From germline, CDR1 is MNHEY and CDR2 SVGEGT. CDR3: CASSYSGELHTQYF. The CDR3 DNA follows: TGTGCCAGCAGTTACTCCGGGGAGCTACATACGCAGTATTTT.

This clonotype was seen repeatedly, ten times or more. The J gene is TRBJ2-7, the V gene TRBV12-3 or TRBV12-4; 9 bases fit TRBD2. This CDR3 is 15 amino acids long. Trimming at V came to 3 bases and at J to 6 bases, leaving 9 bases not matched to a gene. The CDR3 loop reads CASSFPSGALPEQYF. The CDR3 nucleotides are TGTGCCAGCAGTTTCCCTAGCGGGGCCCTCCCCGAGCAGTACTTC.

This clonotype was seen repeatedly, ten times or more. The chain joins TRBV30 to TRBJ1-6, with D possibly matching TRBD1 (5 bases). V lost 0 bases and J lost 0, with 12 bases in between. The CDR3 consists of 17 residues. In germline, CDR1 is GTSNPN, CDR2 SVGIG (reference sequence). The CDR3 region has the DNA TGTGCCTGGAGTGTAGACAGATTGAGCTCCTATAATTCACCCCTCCACTTT. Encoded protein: CAWSVDRLSSYNSPLHF.

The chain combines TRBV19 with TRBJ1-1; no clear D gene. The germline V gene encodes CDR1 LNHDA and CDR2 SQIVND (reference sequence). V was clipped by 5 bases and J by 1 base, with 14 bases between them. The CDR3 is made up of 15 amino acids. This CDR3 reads CASSPRTASNTEAFF. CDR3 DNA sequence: TGTGCCAGTAGTCCACGGACGGCATCGAACACTGAAGCTTTCTTT. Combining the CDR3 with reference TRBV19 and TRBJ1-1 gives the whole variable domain DGGITQSPKYLFRKEGQNVTLSCEQNLNHDAMYWYRQDPGQGLRLIYYSQIVNDFQKGDIAEGYSVSREKKESFPLTVTSAQKNPTAFYLCASSPRTASNTEAFFGQGTRLTVV.

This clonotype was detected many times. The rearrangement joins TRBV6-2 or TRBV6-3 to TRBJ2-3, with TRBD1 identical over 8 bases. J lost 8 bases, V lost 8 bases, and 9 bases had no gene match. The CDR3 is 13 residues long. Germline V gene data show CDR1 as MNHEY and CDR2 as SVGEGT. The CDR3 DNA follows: TGTGCCAGCGGGACAGGTCTTCAGAGTACGCAGTATTTT. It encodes CASGTGLQSTQYF.

In DNA form, the CDR3 reads TGTGCCAGCAGTTTTTCCCTCCGGACAGCTGTGAACACTGAAGCTTTCTTT. Encoded protein: CASSFSLRTAVNTEAFF. This rearrangement joins TRBV27 to TRBJ1-1; perhaps TRBD1 as D (6 bases). V lost 3 bases to trimming and J lost 0 bases, with 17 bases between them. The CDR3 has 17 amino acids. Per germline, CDR1 MNHEY and CDR2 SMNVEV (reference sequence).

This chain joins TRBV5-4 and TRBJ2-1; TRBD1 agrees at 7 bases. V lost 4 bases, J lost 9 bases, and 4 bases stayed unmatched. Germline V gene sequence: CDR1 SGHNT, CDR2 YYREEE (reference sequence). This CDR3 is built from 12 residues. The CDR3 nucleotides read TGTGCCAGCAGCGTACAGGGGTTTGAGCAGTTCTTC. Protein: CASSVQGFEQFF.

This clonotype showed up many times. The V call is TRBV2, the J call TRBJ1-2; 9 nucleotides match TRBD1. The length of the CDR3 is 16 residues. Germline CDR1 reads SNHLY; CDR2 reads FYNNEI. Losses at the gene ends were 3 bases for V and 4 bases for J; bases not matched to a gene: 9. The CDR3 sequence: CASSDSRTGDSYGYTF. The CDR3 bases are TGTGCCAGCAGTGATTCTCGGACAGGGGACAGCTATGGCTACACCTTC.

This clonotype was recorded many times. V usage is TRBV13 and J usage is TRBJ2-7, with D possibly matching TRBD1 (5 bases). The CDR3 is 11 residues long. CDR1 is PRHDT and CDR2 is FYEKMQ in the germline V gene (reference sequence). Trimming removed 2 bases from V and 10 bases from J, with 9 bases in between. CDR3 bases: TGTGCCAGCAGCTTAATCAGGGCACAGTACTTC. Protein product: CASSLIRAQYF.

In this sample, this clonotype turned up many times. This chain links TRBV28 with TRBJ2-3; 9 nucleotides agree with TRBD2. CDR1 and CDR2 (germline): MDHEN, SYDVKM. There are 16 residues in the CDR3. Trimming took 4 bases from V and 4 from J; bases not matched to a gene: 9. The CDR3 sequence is CASSSLAGEEPDTQYF. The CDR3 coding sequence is TGTGCCAGCAGTTCCTTAGCGGGAGAAGAGCCAGATACGCAGTATTTT.

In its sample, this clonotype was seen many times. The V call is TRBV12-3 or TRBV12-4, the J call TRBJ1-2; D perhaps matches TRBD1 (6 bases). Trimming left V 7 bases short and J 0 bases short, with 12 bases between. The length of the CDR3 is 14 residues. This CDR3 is CASTPTGSNYGYTF. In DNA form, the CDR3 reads TGTGCCAGCACTCCGACAGGATCTAACTATGGCTACACCTTC.

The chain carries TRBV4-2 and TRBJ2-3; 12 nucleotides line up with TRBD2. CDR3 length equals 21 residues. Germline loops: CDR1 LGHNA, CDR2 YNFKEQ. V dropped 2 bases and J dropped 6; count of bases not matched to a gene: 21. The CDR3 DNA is TGTGCCAGCAGCCAACTGGGACAGGCGGCTAACCGACTAGCGGGAGCCGATACGCAGTATTTT. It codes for CASSQLGQAANRLAGADTQYF.

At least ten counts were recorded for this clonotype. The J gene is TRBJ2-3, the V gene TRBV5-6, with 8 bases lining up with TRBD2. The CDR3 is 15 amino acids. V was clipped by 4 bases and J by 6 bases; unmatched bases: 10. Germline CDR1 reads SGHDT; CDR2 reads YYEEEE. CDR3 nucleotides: TGTGCCAGCAGCCCCGGGGGGGTCCACGTGGATACGCAGTATTTT. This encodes CASSPGGVHVDTQYF.

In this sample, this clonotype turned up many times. The DNA of the CDR3 is TGTGCCAGCAGCCGAGTAGGCTCTGGAAACACCATATATTTT. It encodes CASSRVGSGNTIYF. The chain combines TRBV2 with TRBJ1-3; D gene ambiguous. The germline gives CDR1 SNHLY, CDR2 FYNNEI. Trimming removed 6 bases at V and 0 bases at J, with 9 bases between. The CDR3 runs 14 residues.

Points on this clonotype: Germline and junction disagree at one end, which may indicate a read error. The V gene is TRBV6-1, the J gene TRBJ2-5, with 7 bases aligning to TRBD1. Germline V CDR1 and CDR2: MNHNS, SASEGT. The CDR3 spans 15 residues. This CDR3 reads CASSAAGTEQETQYF. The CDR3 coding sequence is TGTGCCAGTAGTGCCGCCGGGACAGAACAAGAGACCCAGTACTTC.

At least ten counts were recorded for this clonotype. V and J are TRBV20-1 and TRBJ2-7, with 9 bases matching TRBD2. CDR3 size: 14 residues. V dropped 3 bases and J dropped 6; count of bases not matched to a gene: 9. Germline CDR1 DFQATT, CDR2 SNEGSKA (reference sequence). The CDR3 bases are TGCAGTGCTAGCGGCACGGGACTAGCCTCCGAGCAGTACTTC. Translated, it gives CSASGTGLASEQYF.

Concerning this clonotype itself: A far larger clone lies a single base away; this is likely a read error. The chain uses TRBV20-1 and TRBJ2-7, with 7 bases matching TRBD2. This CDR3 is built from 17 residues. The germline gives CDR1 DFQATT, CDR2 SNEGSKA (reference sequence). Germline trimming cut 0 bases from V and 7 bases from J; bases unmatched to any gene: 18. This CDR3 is CSAREVPGLSSYNEQYF. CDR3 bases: TGCAGTGCTAGAGAAGTTCCGGGACTAAGCTCCTACAATGAGCAGTACTTC.

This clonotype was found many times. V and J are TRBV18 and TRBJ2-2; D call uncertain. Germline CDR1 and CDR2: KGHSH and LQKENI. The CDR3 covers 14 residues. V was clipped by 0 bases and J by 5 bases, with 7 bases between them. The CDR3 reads CASSPPFGTGELFF. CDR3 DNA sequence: TGTGCCAGCTCACCACCGTTTGGGACCGGGGAGCTGTTTTTT. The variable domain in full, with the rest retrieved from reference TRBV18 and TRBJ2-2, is NAGVMQNPRHLVRRRGQEARLRCSPMKGHSHVYWYRQLPEEGLKFMVYLQKENIIDESGMPKERFSAEFPKEGPSILRIQQVVRGDSAAYFCASSPPFGTGELFFGEGSRLTVL.

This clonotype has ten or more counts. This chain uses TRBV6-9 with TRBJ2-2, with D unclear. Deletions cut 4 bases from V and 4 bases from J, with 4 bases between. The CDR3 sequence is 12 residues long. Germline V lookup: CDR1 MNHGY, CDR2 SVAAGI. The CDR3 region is CASSFGTGELFF. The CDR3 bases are TGTGCCAGCAGTTTCGGCACCGGGGAGCTGTTTTTT.

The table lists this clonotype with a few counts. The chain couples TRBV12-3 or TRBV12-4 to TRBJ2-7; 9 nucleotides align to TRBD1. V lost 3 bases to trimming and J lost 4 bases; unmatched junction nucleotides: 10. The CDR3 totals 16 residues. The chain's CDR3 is CASSFSSGQGSYEQYF. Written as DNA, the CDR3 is TGTGCCAGCAGTTTTAGTTCGGGACAGGGTTCTTACGAGCAGTACTTC.